One and the same sample provided the 17 T cell receptor beta chains below, sequenced in a study of T cells in Graves' hyperthyroidism and ophthalmopathy. Amplified TCR beta CDR3 regions came from RNA transcripts. A first-round RT-PCR of the TCR CDR3 used the HTBI primer set. TCRdb processed the multiplex PCR reads anew with MiXCR; each CDR3 protein has one entry. The data contain 300,000 or so distinct CDR3 sequences, approximately 17% of them seen just once; the ten biggest clones take up roughly 50%. The material sequenced was blood. The receptors derive from a woman aged 55-69 years with Graves' ophthalmopathy.

V usage is TRBV15 and J usage is TRBJ1-5; a weak D match, TRBD1 (5 bases). Deletions cut 1 base from V and 3 bases from J, with 10 bases between. The CDR3 is 15 residues long. Germline V CDR1 and CDR2: LNHNV, YYDKDF (reference sequence). CDR3: CATSRGGVDNQPQHF. CDR3 DNA sequence: TGTGCCACCAGCAGAGGAGGGGTGGACAATCAGCCCCAGCATTTT.

The gene calls are TRBV7-2 and TRBJ1-6; no clear D. V shed 4 bases and J shed 7 bases, with 17 bases lying between them. The CDR3 is 16 residues long. Germline CDR1 and CDR2: SGHTA and FQGNSA. The CDR3 region is CASSSRTRGANSPLHF. DNA of the CDR3: TGTGCCAGCAGCTCCAGAACCCGGGGTGCGAATTCACCCCTCCACTTT.

To note about this clonotype: Being one base from a much bigger clone, this may be a read error. The chain carries TRBV5-8 and TRBJ1-4, with 7 bases that match TRBD1. This CDR3 comprises 15 residues. From germline, CDR1 is SGHTS and CDR2 YDEGEE. V shed 3 bases and J 3 bases; nucleotides not matched to a gene: 5. The CDR3 loop is CASSYLTGPNEKLFF. CDR3 DNA: TGTGCCAGCAGCTACCTGACAGGGCCTAATGAAAAACTGTTTTTT.

This clonotype was counted at least ten times. This rearrangement joins TRBV20-1 to TRBJ2-5; D is unclear. V was shortened by 2 bases and J by 1 base, with 5 bases between the two germline ends. The CDR3 length is 12 residues. Per the germline V gene, CDR1 is DFQATT and CDR2 is SNEGSKA (reference sequence). The CDR3 region has the DNA TGCAGTGCTAGATTCAGCCAAGAGACCCAGTACTTC. Its protein is CSARFSQETQYF.

This clonotype was counted ten times or more. The chain employs TRBV6-1 and TRBJ2-1, with D perhaps assigned TRBD1 or TRBD2 (5 bases each). The V end lost 5 bases, the J end lost 4 bases, and 18 bases lay between the germline ends. The CDR3 runs to 16 residues. Germline V gene data show CDR1 as MNHNS and CDR2 as SASEGT. The CDR3 spells CASSSASGQLYNEQFF. The CDR3 coding sequence is TGTGCCAGCAGTTCCGCCTCGGGGCAGCTATACAATGAGCAGTTCTTC.

This clonotype was seen at least ten times. The genes are TRBV7-2 and TRBJ2-1; maybe TRBD1 (5 bases). V shed 3 bases and J shed 0 bases, with 9 bases lying between them. The CDR3 has 15 amino acids. Germline V gene data show CDR1 as SGHTA and CDR2 as FQGNSA. The DNA for the CDR3 is TGTGCCAGCAGCTTGGGCAGGGCCTCCTACAATGAGCAGTTCTTC. Residues: CASSLGRASYNEQFF.

This clonotype showed up many times. The rearrangement links TRBV6-5 to TRBJ1-1; D may be TRBD1 (6 bases). Germline V CDR1 and CDR2: MNHEY, SVGAGI. CDR3 length equals 16 residues. V was cut by 0 bases and J by 1 base, with 12 bases left in between. CDR3 loop: CASSYSTGTRNTEAFF. DNA of the CDR3: TGTGCCAGCAGTTACTCGACCGGGACAAGGAACACTGAAGCTTTCTTT.

This clonotype was observed many times. V is TRBV28 and J is TRBJ2-1; no clear D. V shed 7 bases and J shed 1 base, with 14 bases lying between them. This CDR3 has 15 residues. The V gene's germline CDR1 is MDHEN and CDR2 SYDVKM. The CDR3 sequence is CASISFRASYNEQFF. In DNA, the CDR3 is TGTGCCAGCATTTCTTTCCGGGCGTCCTACAATGAGCAGTTCTTC.

V is TRBV5-1 and J is TRBJ1-2; tentatively, D is TRBD1 (5 bases). The CDR3 is 18 amino acids. Trimming took 0 bases from V and 5 from J, leaving 23 bases between them. Germline loops: CDR1 SGHRS, CDR2 YFSETQ. CDR3 DNA: TGCGCCAGCAGCTTGGCGGGTGAAGAGACAGCCATCGCTTATGGCTACACCTTC. This codes for CASSLAGEETAIAYGYTF.

This clonotype showed up many times. V gene TRBV6-1 combines with J gene TRBJ1-1; tentative D call: TRBD1 (6 bases). The length of the CDR3 is 18 residues. Trimming pared 8 bases from V and 0 bases from J, leaving 25 bases between. Germline V gene sequence: CDR1 MNHNS, CDR2 SASEGT. CDR3: CASHLVVPGEDMNTEAFF. DNA of the CDR3: TGTGCCAGCCACTTGGTTGTGCCAGGGGAAGACATGAACACTGAAGCTTTCTTT.

The chain recombines TRBV18 with TRBJ1-4; 9 bases match TRBD1. The CDR3 runs to 15 residues. Trimming cost V 6 bases and J 4 bases; bases outside gene matches: 6. Per germline, CDR1 KGHSH and CDR2 LQKENI. CDR3: CASSPGQGINEKLFF. The DNA for the CDR3 is TGTGCCAGCTCCCCCGGACAGGGGATTAATGAAAAACTGTTTTTT.

This chain joins TRBV7-2 and TRBJ2-2, with D possibly being TRBD2 (5 bases). Germline V lookup: CDR1 SGHTA, CDR2 FQGNSA. This CDR3 contains 14 residues. Trimming shortened V by 1 base and J by 6 bases, and 9 bases separated the two germline ends. This chain's CDR3 is CASSLVARAGELFF. The CDR3 DNA sequence: TGTGCCAGCAGCTTAGTAGCGCGGGCCGGGGAGCTGTTTTTT.

This clonotype was seen at least ten times. V and J are TRBV7-2 and TRBJ1-6; D not certain. There are 18 residues in the CDR3. In germline, CDR1 is SGHTA, CDR2 FQGNSA. Trimming shortened V by 5 bases and J by 5 bases, and 22 bases separated the two germline ends. The CDR3 protein is CASSRLDRRLWDNSPLHF. CDR3 sequence (DNA): TGTGCCAGCAGCCGACTAGACCGCCGCCTGTGGGATAATTCACCCCTCCACTTT.

The chain couples TRBV7-9 to TRBJ2-7, with D perhaps given as TRBD1 or TRBD2 (5 bases each). The CDR3 covers 15 residues. Germline CDR1 SEHNR, CDR2 FQNEAQ (reference sequence). V was clipped by 4 bases and J by 3 bases, with 16 bases between them. The CDR3 region is CASSSLVGDGYEQYF. The CDR3 coding sequence is TGTGCCAGCAGCTCCCTTGTGGGGGATGGCTACGAGCAGTACTTC.

As concerns this clonotype: One base away lies a much larger clone, so this may be a sequencing read error. The V and J genes are TRBV7-2 and TRBJ1-1; D not certain. Germline assignment: CDR1 SGHTA and CDR2 FQGNSA. V shed 3 bases and J shed 5 bases, with 10 bases lying between them. This CDR3 comprises 13 residues. DNA for the CDR3: TGTGCCAGCAGCTTCTTGGCCAGGACTGAAGCTTTCTTT. It encodes CASSFLARTEAFF.

The sample holds many counts of this clonotype. The gene calls are TRBV6-1 and TRBJ2-3; no clear D. Germline CDR1 is MNHNS and CDR2 is SASEGT. Trimming took off 10 bases at V and 2 bases at J, with 19 bases between the two ends. The CDR3 consists of 15 residues. CDR3 sequence (DNA): TGTGCCACCTCCTACAGTGAGACTTCCACAGATACGCAGTATTTT. Protein: CATSYSETSTDTQYF.

V gene TRBV24-1 combines with J gene TRBJ2-3; 9 bases agree with TRBD2. Per germline, CDR1 KGHDR and CDR2 SFDVKD. The CDR3 is 14 amino acids. Trimming removed 9 bases from V and 4 bases from J; junction bases left unmatched: 7. The CDR3 DNA follows: TGTGCCACCCGGCGAGCGGGAGGCGCAGATACGCAGTATTTT. It translates to CATRRAGGADTQYF.